These 5 T cell receptor beta chains came from one sample sequenced in a study of blood T cell repertoires in COVID-19 (dated by TCRdb to about 2020). Library preparation used the immunoSEQ multiplex PCR assay. This is the immuneACCESS table as TCRdb keeps it, with only in-frame sequences that have V and J called. A part of the clones is gone; compared with another copy, unresolved V genes explain less than half, and the rest is unexplained. This sample holds approximately 68,000 clones; about 88% were observed only once. Jointly, the top ten make up approximately 3% of the sample. The sample was peripheral blood. The receptors stem from a man between 65 and 80 years old with active or convalescent COVID-19.

Note on this clone: Additional DNA sequences in this sample encode the identical CDR3. The chain employs TRBV7-2 and TRBJ1-5; the match to TRBD1 covers 8 bases. V shed 1 base, J shed 6 bases, and the junction held 5 bases outside the gene matches. The CDR3 is 15 residues long. In germline, CDR1 is SGHTA, CDR2 FQGNSA. CDR3: CASSLGQGAGQPQHF. Written as DNA, the CDR3 is TGTGCCAGCAGCTTAGGGCAGGGGGCGGGTCAGCCCCAGCATTTT.

The chain joins TRBV4-2 to TRBJ2-2; D might be TRBD2 (5 bases). V was cut by 0 bases and J by 7 bases, with 12 bases left in between. This CDR3 is built from 15 residues. The germline gives CDR1 LGHNA, CDR2 YNFKEQ. CDR3 in amino acids: CASSQEVRGIGELFF. In DNA form, the CDR3 reads TGTGCCAGCAGCCAAGAAGTCCGGGGTATCGGGGAGCTGTTTTTT.

This clone occurred a few times. The chain recombines TRBV7-9 with TRBJ2-1; no definite D call. The CDR3 runs 12 residues. Germline CDR1 reads SEHNR; CDR2 reads FQNEAQ (reference sequence). Trimming stripped 8 bases from V and 13 bases from J, with 18 bases between. The CDR3 reads CASSWQASTQFF. CDR3 bases: TGTGCCAGCTCTTGGCAGGCCAGTACACAGTTCTTC.

The CDR3 is CASSPGLAGGEQFF. In DNA form, the CDR3 reads TGTGCCAGCAGCCCTGGACTAGCGGGAGGCGAGCAGTTCTTC. The chain couples TRBV11-2 to TRBJ2-1; TRBD2 matches at 14 bases. Germline CDR1 SGHAT, CDR2 FQNNGV. After removal of 5 bases from V and 10 bases from J, the junction contained 4 bases not matched to a gene. The CDR3 has 14 residues.

J is TRBJ1-1 and V is TRBV18, with 7 bases fitting TRBD1. Germline CDR1 reads KGHSH; CDR2 reads LQKENI. CDR3 length equals 17 residues. V was pared by 3 bases and J by 6 bases, with 16 bases of the junction left unmatched. This CDR3 is CASSPVDRREFFPEAFF. CDR3 bases: TGTGCCAGCTCACCCGTGGACAGGAGAGAATTTTTTCCTGAAGCTTTCTTT.